Listed below are T cell receptor beta chains from one sample, sequenced in a study of blood T cell repertoires in COVID-19. Measured with immunoSEQ multiplex PCR; TCRdb has only the in-frame clones, and not every one. The sample lists about 180,000 clones; approximately 80% were seen once. Input material: peripheral blood. Receptors were obtained from a woman aged 40 to 50 with COVID-19, enrolled during active disease. CDR3s include the opening cysteine and the closing phenylalanine or tryptophan. Fields, in order: V gene, J gene, CDR3 length, CDR3 protein.

TRBV11-2,TRBJ2-3,18,CASSFGAGGPRGTDTQYF
TRBV24-1,TRBJ2-5,15,CATSVSGGAQETQYF
TRBV28,TRBJ2-5,14,CASTADRATETQYF
TRBV2,TRBJ2-7,13,CASRSSGAHEQYF
TRBV11-2,TRBJ2-7,16,CASSPSRDSGTYEQYF
TRBV20-1,TRBJ2-7,10,CSALGYEQYF
TRBV6-5,TRBJ1-5,15,CASSTDRGDNQPQHF
TRBV5-1,TRBJ2-5,14,CASSSRQGGETQYF
TRBV12-3/TRBV12-4,TRBJ1-5,13,CASSSAGGQPQHF
TRBV18,TRBJ2-5,14,CASSPSEYQETQYF
TRBV2,TRBJ1-5,16,CASSGRTRRANQPQHF
TRBV7-3,TRBJ2-1,13,CASSPPGGNEQFF
TRBV19,TRBJ1-1,12,CASSPVNTEAFF
TRBV7-8,TRBJ1-3,15,CASRSGVGSGNTIYF
TRBV2,TRBJ1-4,14,CASRAGQLNEKLFF
TRBV7-2,TRBJ2-2,16,CASSLLTFANTGELFF
TRBV7-9,TRBJ2-7,16,CASSQPSGQGLYEQYF
TRBV5-4,TRBJ1-2,15,CASSLNLGGVYGYTF
TRBV19,TRBJ2-4,12,CASAQNKNIQYF
TRBV5-1,TRBJ2-1,13,CASSLEGQGGLFF
TRBV27,TRBJ2-7,14,CASSFSRGVVEQYF
TRBV5-4,TRBJ1-6,14,CASSSPGEDSPLHF
TRBV5-1,TRBJ2-7,12,CASSLEGRGRYF
TRBV7-2,TRBJ1-5,16,CASSLRQGVGGQPQHF
TRBV5-4,TRBJ2-1,15,CASSVLLAGAFEQFF
TRBV6-6,TRBJ2-3,12,CASSQTGDTQYF
TRBV19,TRBJ1-2,16,CASSTGDRGRVRGYTF
TRBV9,TRBJ1-4,15,CASSVTQGDYEKLFF
TRBV7-6,TRBJ2-3,16,CASSLASGVGADTQYF
TRBV19,TRBJ1-1,13,CAGSIGQGNEAFF
TRBV14,TRBJ1-2,13,CASSPGTAYGYTF
TRBV27,TRBJ1-2,11,CASRTGYGYTF
TRBV7-8,TRBJ1-3,16,CASSFDSGTGENTIYF
TRBV19,TRBJ1-1,16,CASSFRGGQGKSEAFF
TRBV7-9,TRBJ1-6,14,CASSLQGHNSPLHF
TRBV5-6,TRBJ2-4,19,CASSLAWRQGVLAKNIQYF
TRBV7-3,TRBJ2-3,14,CASSSIPGTDTQYF
TRBV11-3,TRBJ2-5,15,CASSLGTGGIETQYF
TRBV5-6,TRBJ2-3,12,CASSYTTDTQYF
TRBV9,TRBJ1-2,15,CASSVGPGSNYGYTF
TRBV11-2,TRBJ1-3,14,CASSRGTSGNTIYF
TRBV5-1,TRBJ1-2,14,CASSLDSRGYGYTF
TRBV5-6,TRBJ2-2,15,CASSLGPGDTGELFF
TRBV23-1,TRBJ1-1,17,CASSHSAGTYMNTEAFF
TRBV6-5,TRBJ1-4,15,CASRGGPATNEKLFF
TRBV19,TRBJ2-2,16,CASSPLSGGGTGELFF
TRBV10-1,TRBJ1-1,14,CASSEAQGKAEAFF
TRBV7-2,TRBJ1-2,14,CASSLRRQVYGYTF
TRBV3-1/TRBV3-2,TRBJ2-5,17,CASSRNLEGLALPAQYF
TRBV7-6,TRBJ1-6,16,CASSLEAGGDNSPLHF